One and the same sample provided the 27 T cell receptor beta chains below, sequenced in a study of cytomegalovirus exposure and HLA in healthy donors. Vbeta (60) and Jbeta (13) primers were used in the PCR. Clones were read by immunoSEQ multiplex PCR, and TCRdb kept only the in-frame ones, dropping some. Here the sample spans around 120,000 clones, 75% to 85% being singletons. Sequencing input: PBMCs. The receptors shown here come from a female donor in good health and CMV-seropositive.

The chain employs TRBV5-1 and TRBJ2-1; 7 bases are a match to TRBD1. The CDR3 is 15 amino acids. With 4 bases clipped from V and 3 bases from J, the junction kept 7 bases outside the gene matches. Germline V lookup: CDR1 SGHRS, CDR2 YFSETQ. CDR3 protein: CASSGDDRDYNEQFF. In DNA form, the CDR3 reads TGCGCCAGCAGCGGAGACGACAGGGACTACAATGAGCAGTTCTTC.

In nucleotides, the CDR3 is TGTGCCCGCGGGTTAGCAGCACAAGAGACCCAGTACTTC. As protein: CARGLAAQETQYF. V and J are TRBV7-9 and TRBJ2-5, with D perhaps TRBD2 (5 bases). The ends were cut back, 11 bases at V and 2 bases at J, with 15 bases in the middle. The CDR3 has 13 amino acids. Germline lookup yields CDR1 SEHNR and CDR2 FQNEAQ (reference sequence).

This chain joins TRBV27 and TRBJ1-5; 9 bases match TRBD1. CDR3 length: 15 residues. Germline CDR1 is MNHEY and CDR2 is SMNVEV (reference sequence). Trimming took 5 bases from V and 2 from J; bases not matched to a gene: 4. The CDR3 spells CASSTTGGGNQPQHF. CDR3 DNA: TGTGCCAGCAGTACTACAGGGGGCGGCAATCAGCCCCAGCATTTT.

The V gene is TRBV5-1, the J gene TRBJ2-2; TRBD2 aligns across 10 bases. CDR3 size: 16 residues. V gave up 7 bases and J gave up 0 bases; unmatched junction bases: 6. CDR1 SGHRS and CDR2 YFSETQ come from the germline V gene. The CDR3 region has the DNA TGCGCCAGCCATGGGCTAGCGGGGGCGAACACCGGGGAGCTGTTTTTT. It translates to CASHGLAGANTGELFF.

CDR3 sequence reads: CASSGSGGAGELFF. For the CDR3, the DNA is TGTGCCAGCAGTGGTAGCGGGGGGGCCGGGGAGCTGTTTTTT. This chain uses TRBV2 with TRBJ2-2, with 11 bases matching TRBD2. The CDR3 sequence is 14 residues long. After removal of 4 bases from V and 6 bases from J, the junction contained 1 base not matched to a gene. The germline gives CDR1 SNHLY, CDR2 FYNNEI. The full variable domain, in which reference TRBV2 and TRBJ2-2 provide the parts outside the CDR3, is EPEVTQTPSHQVTQMGQEVILRCVPISNHLYFYWYRQILGQKVEFLVSFYNNEISEKSEIFDDQFSVERPDGSNFTLKIRSTKLEDSAMYFCASSGSGGAGELFFGEGSRLTVL.

The rearrangement uses TRBV28 and TRBJ2-1, with D unresolved. The length of the CDR3 is 12 residues. Germline CDR1 reads MDHEN; CDR2 reads SYDVKM. Trimming removed 5 bases from V and 10 bases from J, with 12 bases in between. CDR3 sequence reads: CASSPLLREQFF. CDR3 DNA: TGTGCCAGCAGTCCCCTTCTTCGGGAGCAGTTCTTC. Together with reference TRBV28 and TRBJ2-1, the CDR3 gives the full variable domain: DVKVTQSSRYLVKRTGEKVFLECVQDMDHENMFWYRQDPGLGLRLIYFSYDVKMKEKGDIPEGYSVSREKKERFSLILESASTNQTSMYLCASSPLLREQFFGPGTRLTVL.

The chain carries TRBV19 and TRBJ1-2, with D perhaps matching TRBD1 (6 bases). CDR3 length equals 12 residues. V dropped 6 bases and J dropped 5 bases, with 10 bases sitting between them. CDR1 and CDR2 from the germline V gene are LNHDA and SQIVND (reference sequence). The CDR3 region is CASSRTVYGYTF. The CDR3 nucleotides are TGTGCCAGTAGCCGGACAGTTTATGGCTACACCTTC.

The chain employs TRBV6-4 and TRBJ2-3; 15 nucleotides line up with TRBD2. The J segment lost 4 bases and the V segment lost 4 bases, leaving 3 bases of the junction unmatched. CDR1 is MRHNA and CDR2 is SNTAGT in the germline V gene. The CDR3 loop spans 16 amino acids. CDR3: CASSVGLAGGADTQYF. The CDR3 DNA is TGTGCCAGCAGTGTGGGACTAGCGGGGGGTGCAGATACGCAGTATTTT.

The J gene is TRBJ2-7, the V gene TRBV7-2, with 7 bases lining up with TRBD1. This CDR3 has 15 amino acids. Per the germline V gene, CDR1 is SGHTA and CDR2 is FQGNSA. J lost 0 bases, V lost 1 base, and 3 bases had no gene match. CDR3 sequence reads: CASSLDAGGSYEQYF. The CDR3 DNA sequence: TGTGCCAGCAGCTTAGACGCAGGGGGCTCCTACGAGCAGTACTTC.

The chain couples TRBV5-4 to TRBJ2-1; the match to TRBD2 covers 9 bases. Losses at the gene ends were 5 bases for V and 2 bases for J; bases not matched to a gene: 5. Germline-derived CDR1 and CDR2 are SGHNT and YYREEE (reference sequence). The CDR3 length is 15 residues. The chain's CDR3 is CASSWTSATYNEQFF. In nucleotides, the CDR3 is TGTGCCAGCAGTTGGACTAGCGCAACCTACAATGAGCAGTTCTTC.

The chain has TRBV7-2 and TRBJ1-1; D may be TRBD1 (5 bases). CDR1 and CDR2 (germline): SGHTA, FQGNSA. CDR3 length: 14 amino acids. V lost 1 base, J lost 1 base, and 7 bases lay in between. The chain's CDR3 is CASSLEGQNTEAFF. DNA for the CDR3: TGTGCCAGCAGCTTAGAGGGGCAGAACACTGAAGCTTTCTTT.

The rearrangement links TRBV2 to TRBJ2-4; weak D call: TRBD2 (6 bases). The CDR3 has 12 amino acids. Trimming pared 3 bases from V and 12 bases from J, leaving 12 bases between. Germline values: CDR1 SNHLY, CDR2 FYNNEI. CDR3: CASSDGGAYQYF. Written as DNA, the CDR3 is TGTGCCAGCAGTGACGGAGGGGCCTATCAGTACTTC.

The rearrangement links TRBV5-6 to TRBJ1-4, with 7 bases lining up with TRBD1. The germline V gene encodes CDR1 SGHDT and CDR2 YYEEEE. The CDR3 is 16 amino acids. J lost 0 bases, V lost 4 bases, and 6 bases had no gene match. CDR3 residues: CASSITQGATNEKLFF. For the CDR3, the DNA is TGTGCCAGCAGCATTACCCAGGGGGCAACTAATGAAAAACTGTTTTTT. Combining the CDR3 with reference TRBV5-6 and TRBJ1-4 gives the whole variable domain DAGVTQSPTHLIKTRGQQVTLRCSPKSGHDTVSWYQQALGQGPQFIFQYYEEEERQRGNFPDRFSGHQFPNYSSELNVNALLLGDSALYLCASSITQGATNEKLFFGSGTQLSVL.

The chain links TRBV5-1 to TRBJ2-5; 8 nucleotides match TRBD2. The CDR3 runs 15 residues. V lost 4 bases, J lost 2 bases, and 7 bases stayed unmatched. Germline CDR1 SGHRS, CDR2 YFSETQ. For the CDR3, the DNA is TGCGCCAGCAGCGGCCAACTAGCGGTACAAGAGACCCAGTACTTC. The encoded protein is CASSGQLAVQETQYF.

The V call is TRBV19, the J call TRBJ1-3, with 12 positions matching TRBD1. V lost 3 bases to trimming and J lost 4 bases; unmatched junction nucleotides: 10. Germline-derived CDR1 and CDR2 are LNHDA and SQIVND (reference sequence). The CDR3 contains 18 residues. The CDR3 DNA is TGTGCCAGTAGTATTCTGGGACAGGGGGCGCGGTTCGGAAACACCATATATTTT. Translation gives CASSILGQGARFGNTIYF.

V is TRBV4-2 and J is TRBJ1-5; 7 bases fit TRBD1. The V gene's germline CDR1 is LGHNA and CDR2 YNFKEQ. This CDR3 has 19 amino acids. The V and J ends lost 4 bases and 0 bases, in that order; junction bases with no gene match: 15. The CDR3 spells CASSPTGHGDSYSNQPQHF. CDR3 nucleotides: TGTGCCAGCAGCCCGACAGGGCACGGGGACTCTTATAGCAATCAGCCCCAGCATTTT.

V usage is TRBV9 and J usage is TRBJ2-3; possible D gene TRBD1, 7 bases. The germline gives CDR1 SGDLS, CDR2 YYNGEE. V was trimmed by 0 bases and J by 2 bases, leaving 28 bases between them. The CDR3 has 21 residues. The CDR3 nucleotides read TGTGCCAGCAGCGTAGGGTCTGGGGGGTTCGGACTCAGGGGGACCACAGATACGCAGTATTTT. This translates into CASSVGSGGFGLRGTTDTQYF.

As concerns this clone: This sample also contains other DNA sequences that code for the same CDR3. The rearrangement uses TRBV27 and TRBJ2-1; the match to TRBD1 covers 8 bases. Germline CDR1 reads MNHEY; CDR2 reads SMNVEV (reference sequence). This CDR3 is 13 amino acids long. Trimming took 6 bases from V and 7 from J; bases not matched to a gene: 5. As DNA, the CDR3 is TGTGCCAGCAGGACAGGGGCGGTTAATGAGCAGTTCTTC. This translates into CASRTGAVNEQFF.

The chain carries TRBV10-3 and TRBJ1-2; D ambiguous. Germline V CDR1 and CDR2: ENHRY, SYGVKD. CDR3 length equals 14 residues. Trimming removed 4 bases at V and 5 bases at J, with 14 bases between. The CDR3 reads CAISGLWAYYGYTF. DNA of the CDR3: TGTGCCATCAGTGGACTATGGGCCTATTATGGCTACACCTTC.

This chain connects TRBV7-2 to TRBJ2-7; no definite D call. This CDR3 has 12 residues. V shed 4 bases and J shed 0 bases, with 4 bases lying between them. Germline CDR1 reads SGHTA; CDR2 reads FQGNSA. The CDR3 DNA reads TGTGCCAGCAGCTCCCTCTCCTACGAGCAGTACTTC. Its translation: CASSSLSYEQYF. Combining the CDR3 with reference TRBV7-2 and TRBJ2-7 gives the whole variable domain GAGVSQSPSNKVTEKGKDVELRCDPISGHTALYWYRQSLGQGLEFLIYFQGNSAPDKSGLPSDRFSAERTGGSVSTLTIQRTQQEDSAVYLCASSSLSYEQYFGPGTRLTVT.

The V call is TRBV7-2, the J call TRBJ2-7; D is unresolved. In germline, CDR1 is SGHTA, CDR2 FQGNSA. The CDR3 sequence is 15 residues long. V lost 1 base and J 0 bases, leaving 10 bases between the germline ends. CDR3 in amino acids: CASSLDWSSSYEQYF. CDR3 nucleotide sequence: TGTGCCAGCAGCTTAGACTGGTCGAGCTCCTACGAGCAGTACTTC.

This clone was observed a handful of times. The V gene is TRBV11-2, the J gene TRBJ1-1; the match to TRBD1 covers 7 bases. The germline V gene has CDR1 SGHAT and CDR2 FQNNGV. This CDR3 has 15 amino acids. Trimming at V came to 2 bases and at J to 3 bases, leaving 6 bases not matched to a gene. CDR3 in amino acids: CASSLRGGGYTEAFF. In DNA, the CDR3 is TGTGCCAGCAGCTTAAGAGGGGGCGGATACACTGAAGCTTTCTTT.

The gene calls are TRBV28 and TRBJ1-5, with D hard to call. The CDR3 totals 14 residues. Trimming left V 6 bases short and J 7 bases short, with 16 bases between. Germline CDR1 and CDR2: MDHEN and SYDVKM. In DNA, the CDR3 is TGTGCCAGCAGCCTATGGGCGACGGGACAGCCCCAGCATTTT. This sequence encodes CASSLWATGQPQHF. Looking up the rest from reference TRBV28 and TRBJ1-5 gives the full variable domain: DVKVTQSSRYLVKRTGEKVFLECVQDMDHENMFWYRQDPGLGLRLIYFSYDVKMKEKGDIPEGYSVSREKKERFSLILESASTNQTSMYLCASSLWATGQPQHFGDGTRLSIL.

The genes are TRBV27 and TRBJ1-1; D is uncertain. From germline, CDR1 is MNHEY and CDR2 SMNVEV (reference sequence). This CDR3 comprises 13 residues. The ends were cut back, 7 bases at V and 0 bases at J, with 9 bases in the middle. This chain's CDR3 is CASKSLMNTEAFF. DNA of the CDR3: TGTGCCAGCAAGAGTCTCATGAACACTGAAGCTTTCTTT.

This chain links TRBV15 with TRBJ1-5; 10 positions match TRBD1. CDR3 length: 16 amino acids. Germline V gives CDR1 LNHNV, CDR2 YYDKDF (reference sequence). V lost 3 bases to trimming and J lost 2 bases; unmatched junction nucleotides: 4. This chain's CDR3 is CATSSRQGAGNQPQHF. In DNA, the CDR3 is TGTGCCACCAGCAGCAGACAGGGGGCAGGCAATCAGCCCCAGCATTTT.

This clone was observed once. V usage is TRBV6-5 and J usage is TRBJ1-6; perhaps TRBD1 as D (6 bases). The germline V gene encodes CDR1 MNHEY and CDR2 SVGAGI. The CDR3 has 16 residues. Between the trimmed V and J ends, which lost 4 bases and 4 bases, there was a span of 14 bases. The CDR3 coding sequence is TGTGCCAGCAGTTTAGGCGGGGGGGCATATAATTCACCCCTCCACTTT. Residues: CASSLGGGAYNSPLHF.

The chain couples TRBV11-2 to TRBJ2-1, with 7 bases aligning to TRBD2. This CDR3 has 15 residues. J was trimmed by 6 bases and V by 1 base; bases with no gene match: 6. CDR1 is SGHAT and CDR2 is FQNNGV in the germline V gene. Here the CDR3 reads CASSLAAGTRNEQFF. The CDR3 DNA reads TGTGCCAGCAGCTTAGCAGCGGGGACTCGCAATGAGCAGTTCTTC. The full variable domain, in which reference TRBV11-2 and TRBJ2-1 provide the parts outside the CDR3, is EAGVAQSPRYKIIEKRQSVAFWCNPISGHATLYWYQQILGQGPKLLIQFQNNGVVDDSQLPKDRFSAERLKGVDSTLKIQPAKLEDSAVYLCASSLAAGTRNEQFFGPGTRLTVL.